One sample yielded the 23 T cell receptor beta chains listed below, sequenced in a study of shared clonotypes between healthy human individuals. This table comes from immunoSEQ multiplex PCR, and its TCRdb copy is limited to in-frame clones, with some not included. The table lists around 500,000 clones, 70% to 80% of them singletons. Sequences were obtained from PBMCs. The receptors here all came from a woman aged 35 to 49 in good health. Some clones in this sample may be carry-over from other donors' samples.

On this clone: Other DNA sequences in this sample translate to the same CDR3. The chain carries TRBV2 and TRBJ1-2; 7 nucleotides match TRBD1. After removal of 5 bases from V and 0 bases from J, the junction contained 6 bases not matched to a gene. The CDR3 is made up of 15 amino acids. Germline V gene data show CDR1 as SNHLY and CDR2 as FYNNEI. The CDR3 loop reads CASSPDRAANYGYTF. CDR3 DNA: TGTGCCAGCAGTCCCGACAGGGCCGCTAACTATGGCTACACCTTC.

V usage is TRBV7-4 and J usage is TRBJ1-1; no reliable D call. The CDR3 sequence is 13 residues long. Germline V lookup: CDR1 SGHVT, CDR2 SQSDAQ. V lost 8 bases, J lost 1 base, and 11 bases lay in between. Written as DNA, the CDR3 is TGTGCCAGCCCAGCCCCCCAGAACACTGAAGCTTTCTTT. Its translation is CASPAPQNTEAFF.

The gene calls are TRBV29-1 and TRBJ2-6; D is unresolved. V was shortened by 3 bases and J by 4 bases, with 7 bases between the two germline ends. The germline gives CDR1 SQVTM, CDR2 ANQGSEA. This CDR3 is 13 amino acids long. The CDR3 nucleotides read TGCAGCGTTGAGAGTTCGGGGGCCAACGTCCTGACTTTC. It encodes CSVESSGANVLTF.

This clone was detected only a few times. The sample has other DNA sequences that encode this CDR3 too. The chain recombines TRBV11-2 with TRBJ1-1; no clear D gene. The V end was cut by 0 bases, the J end by 1 base, with 3 bases between. Germline CDR1 reads SGHAT; CDR2 reads FQNNGV. This CDR3 spans 13 amino acids. The CDR3 bases are TGTGCCAGCAGCTTAGATGGGAACACTGAAGCTTTCTTT. Its translation: CASSLDGNTEAFF. Based on the CDR3 plus reference TRBV11-2 and TRBJ1-1, the full variable domain is EAGVAQSPRYKIIEKRQSVAFWCNPISGHATLYWYQQILGQGPKLLIQFQNNGVVDDSQLPKDRFSAERLKGVDSTLKIQPAKLEDSAVYLCASSLDGNTEAFFGQGTRLTVV.

The chain couples TRBV28 to TRBJ1-2; TRBD1 agrees at 7 bases. The V gene end was trimmed by 6 bases and the J gene end by 4 bases; junction bases not matched to a gene: 8. Per the germline V gene, CDR1 is MDHEN and CDR2 is SYDVKM. The CDR3 consists of 14 residues. The CDR3 is CASRKTGPLYGYTF. The DNA for the CDR3 is TGTGCCAGCAGAAAGACAGGGCCCCTCTATGGCTACACCTTC.

The sample holds a few counts of this clone. The chain uses TRBV25-1 and TRBJ1-1, with a tentative D call TRBD1 (6 bases). This CDR3 has 12 amino acids. V lost 11 bases and J lost 2, with 12 bases in between. Per germline, CDR1 MGHDK and CDR2 SYGVNS. The CDR3 coding sequence is TGTGCCGCCCGAGGGGGAAACACTGAAGCTTTCTTT. It translates to CAARGGNTEAFF.

This clone was seen a handful of times. This chain uses TRBV10-3 with TRBJ2-7; D is ambiguous. Germline assignment: CDR1 ENHRY and CDR2 SYGVKD. The CDR3 covers 14 residues. The V end was cut by 0 bases, the J end by 7 bases, with 13 bases between. The CDR3 DNA sequence: TGTGCCATCAGTGAGTCGGATCTGGCAAGGGAGCAGTACTTC. Its translation: CAISESDLAREQYF.

The V call is TRBV18, the J call TRBJ2-1; 7 positions agree with TRBD2. CDR1 KGHSH and CDR2 LQKENI come from the germline V gene. Trimming cost V 6 bases and J 2 bases; bases outside gene matches: 7. CDR3 size: 15 residues. CDR3 nucleotides: TGTGCCAGCTCCCAGAGCGGGGCCACCTACAATGAGCAGTTCTTC. Amino acid sequence: CASSQSGATYNEQFF.

The V and J genes are TRBV29-1 and TRBJ2-7, with 7 bases fitting TRBD1. Germline trimming cut 3 bases from V and 2 bases from J; bases unmatched to any gene: 7. The germline CDR1 and CDR2 sequences are SQVTM and ANQGSEA. This CDR3 comprises 14 residues. The chain's CDR3 is CSVEGTENTYEQYF. CDR3 nucleotide sequence: TGCAGCGTTGAGGGGACAGAAAATACCTACGAGCAGTACTTC.

V usage is TRBV19 and J usage is TRBJ2-7, with 7 nucleotides matching TRBD1. Germline V lookup: CDR1 LNHDA, CDR2 SQIVND (reference sequence). The trim removed 3 bases at V and 2 bases at J, leaving 10 bases unmatched. This CDR3 is 16 amino acids long. This chain's CDR3 is CASSMRQGRAPYEQYF. Here the CDR3 DNA reads TGTGCCAGTAGTATGAGACAGGGCCGCGCCCCCTACGAGCAGTACTTC.

The CDR3 DNA follows: TGTGCCAGCAGCTTGACTAGCAGGGAGCAGTTCTTC. As protein: CASSLTSREQFF. The chain links TRBV5-6 to TRBJ2-1; tentatively, D is TRBD2 (6 bases). The ends were cut back, 1 base at V and 10 bases at J, with 9 bases in the middle. The CDR3 spans 12 residues. Per the germline V gene, CDR1 is SGHDT and CDR2 is YYEEEE. The variable domain in full, with the rest retrieved from reference TRBV5-6 and TRBJ2-1, is DAGVTQSPTHLIKTRGQQVTLRCSPKSGHDTVSWYQQALGQGPQFIFQYYEEEERQRGNFPDRFSGHQFPNYSSELNVNALLLGDSALYLCASSLTSREQFFGPGTRLTVL.

The chain joins TRBV11-3 to TRBJ2-1, with 8 nucleotides matching TRBD1. With V trimmed by 5 bases and J by 12 bases, 9 bases remained unmatched. The CDR3 is made up of 13 amino acids. Germline values: CDR1 SGHNT, CDR2 YENEEA. This CDR3 reads CASSVATQGAQFF. The CDR3 coding sequence is TGTGCCAGCAGCGTAGCTACCCAGGGGGCGCAGTTCTTC.

The rearrangement links TRBV5-1 to TRBJ2-4, with D maybe TRBD1 (5 bases). Germline lookup yields CDR1 SGHRS and CDR2 YFSETQ. V was cut by 0 bases and J by 8 bases, with 18 bases left in between. This CDR3 spans 16 amino acids. The CDR3 reads CASSLETGHPVDIQYF. In DNA, the CDR3 is TGCGCCAGCAGCTTGGAGACTGGACACCCCGTGGACATTCAGTACTTC.

V gene TRBV28 combines with J gene TRBJ2-7; D is unresolved. The CDR3 is made up of 13 amino acids. CDR1 and CDR2 (germline): MDHEN, SYDVKM. With 8 bases removed from V and 3 bases from J, the gap between germline ends came to 14 bases. The CDR3: CASGPLGNYEQYF. The CDR3 bases are TGTGCCAGCGGCCCGTTGGGCAACTACGAGCAGTACTTC.

This CDR3 is CASIPARGLAFF. The CDR3 DNA reads as TGTGCCAGCATTCCCGCGAGGGGGCTGGCTTTCTTT. V usage is TRBV28 and J usage is TRBJ1-1; TRBD1 agrees at 7 bases. The trim removed 7 bases at V and 11 bases at J, leaving 10 bases unmatched. The CDR3 runs to 12 residues. Per germline, CDR1 MDHEN and CDR2 SYDVKM.

This CDR3 is CASSTGGSFYGYTF. CDR3 in DNA: TGTGCCAGTAGTACCGGGGGAAGTTTCTATGGCTACACCTTC. The V call is TRBV19, the J call TRBJ1-2, with D perhaps matching TRBD1 (5 bases). V was trimmed by 4 bases and J by 4 bases, leaving 13 bases between them. In germline, CDR1 is LNHDA, CDR2 SQIVND (reference sequence). The CDR3 is made up of 14 amino acids.

About this clone: Just one base apart from a much larger clone, this may be a read error. Other DNA variants within this sample encode the same CDR3. The CDR3 bases are TGTGCCAGCAGTTTTCCCGGGACAGGGCAAGGGGTGAGAGACTATGGCTACACCTTC. This translates into CASSFPGTGQGVRDYGYTF. This chain links TRBV28 with TRBJ1-2; TRBD1 agrees at 9 bases. The V segment lost 3 bases and the J segment 3 bases; nucleotides outside the gene matches: 17. The CDR3 length is 19 residues. CDR1 and CDR2 from the germline V gene are MDHEN and SYDVKM.

The V gene is TRBV5-1, the J gene TRBJ1-2, with 7 bases fitting TRBD1. CDR3 size: 12 residues. Germline CDR1 SGHRS, CDR2 YFSETQ. Losses at the gene ends were 3 bases for V and 6 bases for J; bases not matched to a gene: 2. The CDR3 protein is CASSSRGDGYTF. The CDR3 nucleotides read TGCGCCAGCAGCTCCAGGGGGGATGGCTACACCTTC.

This sequence joins TRBV18 and TRBJ1-2; 7 nucleotides line up with TRBD1. The J segment lost 4 bases and the V segment lost 2 bases, leaving 7 bases of the junction unmatched. This CDR3 has 15 amino acids. CDR1 is KGHSH and CDR2 is LQKENI in the germline V gene. As DNA, the CDR3 is TGTGCCAGCTCACCAAGCCGGGACAGATCCTATGGCTACACCTTC. Translating it yields CASSPSRDRSYGYTF.

The rearrangement uses TRBV5-1 and TRBJ1-3, with a possible D match to TRBD1 (5 bases). Trimming stripped 1 base from V and 4 bases from J, with 9 bases between. Germline CDR1 is SGHRS and CDR2 is YFSETQ. This CDR3 comprises 14 residues. CDR3 sequence reads: CASSLIGTGNTIYF. In DNA, the CDR3 is TGCGCCAGCAGCTTGATAGGGACGGGAAACACCATATATTTT.

The chain links TRBV19 to TRBJ1-5, with D uncertain. The CDR3 totals 12 residues. Trimming removed 4 bases from V and 12 bases from J, with 13 bases in between. CDR1 and CDR2 (germline): LNHDA, SQIVND (reference sequence). CDR3 nucleotide sequence: TGTGCCAGTAGTACGGGCTCCGGCATCCAGCATTTT. Translating gives CASSTGSGIQHF.

This clone has a count of ten or more. J is TRBJ1-2 and V is TRBV6-1; D unclear. Trimming took 7 bases from V and 8 from J, leaving 20 bases between them. Germline CDR1 MNHNS, CDR2 SASEGT. There are 14 residues in the CDR3. The CDR3 coding sequence is TGTGCCAGCACCCATTTCCGCGGATCGCGAGGCTACACCTTC. Protein sequence: CASTHFRGSRGYTF.

This clone turned up a few times. This rearrangement joins TRBV5-1 to TRBJ1-4, with D possibly being TRBD1 (5 bases). The V gene's germline CDR1 is SGHRS and CDR2 YFSETQ. V was cut by 4 bases and J by 8 bases, with 15 bases left in between. This CDR3 is 14 amino acids long. The CDR3 region has the DNA TGCGCCAGCAGCCCCGGACAAGGCAGAGAAAAACTGTTTTTT. Translated: CASSPGQGREKLFF.